Below, 27 T cell receptor beta chains from the same sample are listed, as sequenced in a study of blood T cell repertoires in COVID-19. The assay was immunoSEQ multiplex PCR, and TCRdb's table has in-frame clones only and misses some. The sample gives more than 150,000 clones, roughly nine tenths of which show up once; roughly 15% is in the top ten. The material sequenced was peripheral blood. These receptors were taken from a woman between 35 and 50 years old with acute or convalescent COVID-19.

The chain has TRBV7-3 and TRBJ2-3; D might be TRBD2 (5 bases). V gave up 5 bases and J gave up 4 bases, with 19 bases separating them. The CDR3 consists of 16 residues. CDR1 and CDR2 (germline): SGHTA, FQGTGA. The CDR3 DNA reads as TGTGCCAGCAGCATACCCCTGGGCGGGTTCTCAGATACGCAGTATTTT. Translating gives CASSIPLGGFSDTQYF.

The rearrangement joins TRBV5-4 to TRBJ1-2; 8 positions agree with TRBD1. The V gene's germline CDR1 is SGHNT and CDR2 YYREEE (reference sequence). The V gene end was trimmed by 3 bases and the J gene end by 5 bases; junction bases not matched to a gene: 6. This CDR3 spans 14 amino acids. The CDR3 loop reads CASSSSGQAYGYTF. DNA for the CDR3: TGTGCCAGCAGCTCATCGGGACAGGCTTATGGCTACACCTTC.

The chain is built from TRBV2 and TRBJ1-5; TRBD1 matches at 9 bases. The CDR3 is 15 residues long. Unmatched junction bases numbered 6, after V lost 7 bases and J lost 2 bases. Germline loops: CDR1 SNHLY, CDR2 FYNNEI. This CDR3 reads CASTEDRGGNQPQHF. CDR3 bases: TGTGCCAGCACTGAGGACAGGGGCGGCAATCAGCCCCAGCATTTT.

The chain uses TRBV4-2 and TRBJ1-6; maybe TRBD1 (5 bases). This CDR3 has 14 residues. Trimming removed 9 bases from V and 2 bases from J, with 11 bases in between. CDR1 is LGHNA and CDR2 is YNFKEQ in the germline V gene. This CDR3 is CASSRQTYNSPLHF. DNA of the CDR3: TGTGCCAGTTCACGACAGACCTATAATTCACCCCTCCACTTT.

The chain uses TRBV6-5 and TRBJ2-4; possible D gene TRBD2, 5 bases. The V end was cut by 6 bases, the J end by 4 bases, with 10 bases between. CDR1 MNHEY and CDR2 SVGAGI come from the germline V gene. The CDR3 length is 13 residues. The CDR3 loop reads CASSKDFKNIQYF. CDR3 nucleotide sequence: TGTGCCAGCAGCAAGGACTTTAAAAACATTCAGTACTTC.

The chain joins TRBV5-4 to TRBJ1-3; 8 bases map to TRBD1. V lost 1 base and J lost 4; bases outside the gene matches: 4. This CDR3 contains 15 residues. Germline CDR1 reads SGHNT; CDR2 reads YYREEE (reference sequence). Here the CDR3 reads CASSLQGAAGNTIYF. Here the CDR3 DNA reads TGTGCCAGCAGCTTGCAGGGGGCTGCCGGAAACACCATATATTTT. Supplemented by reference TRBV5-4 and TRBJ1-3, the full variable domain reads ETGVTQSPTHLIKTRGQQVTLRCSSQSGHNTVSWYQQALGQGPQFIFQYYREEENGRGNFPPRFSGLQFPNYSSELNVNALELDDSALYLCASSLQGAAGNTIYFGEGSWLTVV.

This clone is a singleton in its sample. CDR3 loop: CASSPGGVLHATGRGFNEQYF. Here the CDR3 DNA reads TGTGCCAGCAGCCCAGGAGGGGTCCTTCACGCGACCGGGAGGGGCTTTAACGAGCAGTACTTC. J is TRBJ2-7 and V is TRBV4-2; 8 positions agree with TRBD2. Trimming at V came to 4 bases and at J to 5 bases, leaving 28 bases not matched to a gene. The CDR3 sequence is 21 residues long. CDR1 is LGHNA and CDR2 is YNFKEQ in the germline V gene.

The CDR3 coding sequence is TGTGCCAGCAGCCCTCCGGGACTAGCGCACTACGAGCAGTACTTC. Its protein product is CASSPPGLAHYEQYF. The chain couples TRBV28 to TRBJ2-7; TRBD2 matches at 10 bases. Trimming removed 6 bases from V and 3 bases from J; junction bases left unmatched: 8. From germline, CDR1 is MDHEN and CDR2 SYDVKM. CDR3 length: 15 amino acids.

In DNA, the CDR3 is TGTGCCAGCAGCTTACTAAGCACTGAAGCTTTCTTT. Translating gives CASSLLSTEAFF. The genes are TRBV11-2 and TRBJ1-1, with no clear D. Deletions cut 2 bases from V and 4 bases from J, with 5 bases between. Germline CDR1 and CDR2: SGHAT and FQNNGV. This CDR3 region has 12 residues.

The rearrangement links TRBV19 to TRBJ1-1; no reliable D call. The CDR3 consists of 14 residues. V gave up 5 bases and J gave up 4 bases, with 14 bases separating them. CDR1 is LNHDA, CDR2 SQIVND, per germline (reference sequence). The CDR3: CASSDPTRGTEAFF. CDR3 sequence (DNA): TGTGCCAGTAGTGACCCAACGAGAGGCACTGAAGCTTTCTTT.

V is TRBV19 and J is TRBJ1-2; weak D call: TRBD1 (5 bases). CDR1 and CDR2 from the germline V gene are LNHDA and SQIVND (reference sequence). Trimming left V 1 base short and J 7 bases short, with 7 bases between. This CDR3 is built from 12 residues. The CDR3 DNA reads TGTGCCAGTAGTATAGTCGGGGGTGGCTACACCTTC. It encodes CASSIVGGGYTF.

The rearrangement uses TRBV5-5 and TRBJ2-7, with 8 bases fitting TRBD1. The germline V gene encodes CDR1 SGHKS and CDR2 YYEKEE (reference sequence). V lost 9 bases, J lost 1 base, and 6 bases stayed unmatched. The CDR3 runs 13 residues. The CDR3 region has the DNA TGTGCCACCCAGGGGGCTTCGTCCTACGAGCAGTACTTC. Its protein product is CATQGASSYEQYF.

The rearrangement links TRBV9 to TRBJ2-1; tentatively, D is TRBD2 (5 bases). Trimming removed 4 bases from V and 2 bases from J, with 13 bases in between. CDR1 is SGDLS and CDR2 is YYNGEE in the germline V gene. The CDR3 is 15 amino acids. CDR3 nucleotide sequence: TGTGCCAGCAGCTTAAACTACGGGGCCTACAATGAGCAGTTCTTC. It specifies CASSLNYGAYNEQFF.

The V and J genes are TRBV10-3 and TRBJ2-2, with TRBD2 matching over 9 bases. The V gene's germline CDR1 is ENHRY and CDR2 SYGVKD. Germline trimming cut 3 bases from V and 5 bases from J; bases unmatched to any gene: 16. This CDR3 comprises 19 residues. The CDR3 is CAISDPLSGTSRGTGELFF. The DNA of the CDR3 is TGTGCCATCAGTGACCCCCTCTCCGGGACTAGCAGAGGAACCGGGGAGCTGTTTTTT.

J is TRBJ2-7 and V is TRBV10-3; 7 bases are shared with TRBD1. CDR3 length equals 13 residues. Trimming cost V 2 bases and J 9 bases; bases outside gene matches: 7. Per germline, CDR1 ENHRY and CDR2 SYGVKD. The DNA of the CDR3 is TGTGCCATCAGTGAGAGAACGGGACAGCCGCAGTACTTC. Translated: CAISERTGQPQYF.

This clone was seen a single time. The genes are TRBV6-5 and TRBJ2-5, with D possibly being TRBD1 (5 bases). V lost 6 bases, J lost 2 bases, and 16 bases lay in between. The CDR3 extends over 15 amino acids. In germline, CDR1 is MNHEY, CDR2 SVGAGI. CDR3 sequence reads: CASRRYKGPQETQYF. The DNA of the CDR3 is TGTGCCAGCAGACGCTATAAGGGGCCGCAAGAGACCCAGTACTTC.

The rearrangement uses TRBV2 and TRBJ2-5; 10 nucleotides align to TRBD2. CDR1 and CDR2 (germline): SNHLY, FYNNEI. The CDR3 is 14 residues long. The ends lost 8 bases at V and 1 base at J; junction bases unmatched: 4. The CDR3 DNA follows: TGTGCCAGCGCCCGACTAGCGGGCCAAGAGACCCAGTACTTC. This codes for CASARLAGQETQYF.

V is TRBV14 and J is TRBJ1-2; 9 bases are shared with TRBD1. Germline V CDR1 and CDR2: SGHDN, FVKESK. The CDR3 runs to 15 residues. V lost 6 bases to trimming and J lost 0 bases; unmatched junction nucleotides: 5. The CDR3 spells CASSRTGGTNYGYTF. CDR3 nucleotide sequence: TGTGCCAGCAGTCGCACAGGGGGCACTAACTATGGCTACACCTTC.

The chain uses TRBV12-3 or TRBV12-4 and TRBJ1-1; D is perhaps TRBD1 (5 bases). Trimming removed 8 bases from V and 4 bases from J, with 11 bases in between. The CDR3 contains 12 residues. CDR3 sequence (DNA): TGTGCCAGCCGGGACTTGTCCACTGAAGCTTTCTTT. Translating it yields CASRDLSTEAFF.

This clone was found once. This chain's CDR3 is CASSPTGGTDTQYF. CDR3 bases: TGTGCCAGCAGCCCAACGGGGGGCACAGATACGCAGTATTTT. The V and J genes are TRBV3-1 (or the pseudogene TRBV3-2) and TRBJ2-3, with D maybe TRBD2 (6 bases). Trimming shortened V by 4 bases and J by 1 base, and 9 bases separated the two germline ends. This CDR3 region has 14 residues. Germline CDR1 and CDR2: LGHDT and YNNKEL (reference sequence).

V and J are TRBV6-5 and TRBJ2-2; TRBD1 might be the D (6 bases). The germline V gene encodes CDR1 MNHEY and CDR2 SVGAGI. The CDR3 length is 16 residues. The V end lost 2 bases, the J end lost 1 base, and 11 bases lay between the germline ends. CDR3 DNA: TGTGCCAGCAGTTACGGAGTACAGGGGAACACCGGGGAGCTGTTTTTT. It codes for CASSYGVQGNTGELFF.

The rearrangement uses TRBV5-1 and TRBJ2-1, with D possibly being TRBD2 (6 bases). The length of the CDR3 is 13 residues. CDR1 and CDR2 (germline): SGHRS, YFSETQ. The germline V and J ends were trimmed by 4 bases and 9 bases, with 14 bases remaining between them. Written as DNA, the CDR3 is TGCGCCAGCAGCCTGGAGGGCGCGGGTGAGCAGTTCTTC. Its translation is CASSLEGAGEQFF.

This chain connects TRBV7-2 to TRBJ1-1; no clear D. CDR1 SGHTA and CDR2 FQGNSA come from the germline V gene. The CDR3 runs to 14 residues. Trimming took off 3 bases at V and 1 base at J, with 9 bases between the two ends. In nucleotides, the CDR3 is TGTGCCAGCAGCTTTGGCGAGGCGAACACTGAAGCTTTCTTT. The encoded protein is CASSFGEANTEAFF.

This rearrangement joins TRBV29-1 to TRBJ2-2, with D perhaps TRBD2 (6 bases). Germline lookup yields CDR1 SQVTM and CDR2 ANQGSEA. The CDR3 sequence is 13 residues long. V was pared by 7 bases and J by 7 bases, with 16 bases between. The CDR3 region is CSAQTSGSGELFF. In nucleotides, the CDR3 is TGCAGCGCCCAAACCTCCGGGAGCGGGGAGCTGTTTTTT.

The J gene is TRBJ1-2, the V gene TRBV19, with D unclear. V was cut by 3 bases and J by 1 base, with 12 bases left in between. The germline CDR1 and CDR2 sequences are LNHDA and SQIVND (reference sequence). The CDR3 runs to 15 residues. CDR3 protein: CASSISGNLNYGYTF. The CDR3 region has the DNA TGTGCCAGTAGTATTTCGGGGAATCTTAACTATGGCTACACCTTC.

This clone occurred a few times. The chain uses TRBV3-1 (or the pseudogene TRBV3-2) and TRBJ2-3; a weak D match, TRBD2 (5 bases). The germline V gene has CDR1 LGHDT and CDR2 YNNKEL (reference sequence). The CDR3 contains 16 residues. V lost 0 bases and J 6 bases, leaving 16 bases between the germline ends. CDR3 bases: TGTGCCAGCAGCCAAGATCCCTCGAGGGCGACGGATACGCAGTATTTT. As protein: CASSQDPSRATDTQYF.

The genes are TRBV2 and TRBJ1-5, with 7 bases matching TRBD1. Germline V gene data show CDR1 as SNHLY and CDR2 as FYNNEI. The V gene end was trimmed by 7 bases and the J gene end by 1 base; junction bases not matched to a gene: 7. The length of the CDR3 is 15 residues. In DNA, the CDR3 is TGTGCCAGCACTCGGAGGGGGCTGAGCAATCAGCCCCAGCATTTT. As protein: CASTRRGLSNQPQHF.